This entry features one T cell receptor (beta chain) sequence. The antigen remains unidentified. The sample belongs to a study of OX40 agonist ivuxolimab in advanced cancers. Study context: The patients' treatment was ivuxolimab, an agonistic anti-OX40 (CD134) antibody. The dose-escalation cohort was approximately 80% male, with a mean age of 60 years, ranging about 23 to 79. Overall study results and limits: In CD8+ T cells, expanded clones were on average more numerous than in CD4+.

Assay used: immunoSEQ multiplex PCR; TCRdb lists only in-frame clones, some missing. Found here are 48,000 or so clones, more than 80% of them singletons; the top ten hold roughly 1.1%. The ends were cut back, 5 bases at V and 8 bases at J, with 9 bases in the middle. The CDR3 runs 10 residues. Germline assignment: CDR1 DFQATT and CDR2 SNEGSKA (reference sequence). The V call is TRBV20-1, the J call TRBJ1-2, with D hard to call. This sequence was found in an adult with an advanced solid tumor such as melanoma, head and neck, liver or kidney cancer. The sample in question was CD4+ or CD8+ T cells sorted from blood, obtained in a trial of the OX40 agonist ivuxolimab. In DNA form, the CDR3 reads TGCAGTGCTTATCTGGGGGGCTACACCTTC. Protein sequence: CSAYLGGYTF.